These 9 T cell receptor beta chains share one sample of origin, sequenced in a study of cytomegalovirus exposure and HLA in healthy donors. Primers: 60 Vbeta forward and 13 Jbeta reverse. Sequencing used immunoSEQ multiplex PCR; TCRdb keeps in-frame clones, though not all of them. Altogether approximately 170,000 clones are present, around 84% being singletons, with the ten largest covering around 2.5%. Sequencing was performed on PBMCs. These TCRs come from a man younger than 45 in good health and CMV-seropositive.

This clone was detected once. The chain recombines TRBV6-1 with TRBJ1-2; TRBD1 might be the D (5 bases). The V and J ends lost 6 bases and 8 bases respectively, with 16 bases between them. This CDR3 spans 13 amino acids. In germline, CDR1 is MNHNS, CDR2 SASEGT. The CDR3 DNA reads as TGTGCCAGCAGACCGGGGGGGATCCGAGGCTACACCTTC. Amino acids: CASRPGGIRGYTF.

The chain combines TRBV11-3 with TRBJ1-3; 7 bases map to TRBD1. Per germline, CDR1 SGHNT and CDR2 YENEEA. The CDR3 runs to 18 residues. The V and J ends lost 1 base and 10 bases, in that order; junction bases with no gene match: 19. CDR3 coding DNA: TGTGCCAGCAGCTTAGTCCACCCGGGACAGCGTGGACTGGGGACCATATATTTT. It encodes CASSLVHPGQRGLGTIYF.

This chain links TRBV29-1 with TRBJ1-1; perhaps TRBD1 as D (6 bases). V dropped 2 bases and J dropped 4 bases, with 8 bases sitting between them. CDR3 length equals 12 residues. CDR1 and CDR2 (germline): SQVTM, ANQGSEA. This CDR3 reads CSVETRGTEAFF. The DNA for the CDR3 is TGCAGCGTTGAAACCAGGGGCACTGAAGCTTTCTTT.

This CDR3 is CASSPNHGRALVNEQFF. The DNA for the CDR3 is TGTGCCAGCAGTCCTAACCACGGGAGGGCCTTGGTAAATGAGCAGTTCTTC. This chain uses TRBV27 with TRBJ2-1, with 8 nucleotides matching TRBD2. The CDR3 consists of 17 residues. The germline CDR1 and CDR2 sequences are MNHEY and SMNVEV (reference sequence). Trimming removed 5 bases from V and 7 bases from J; junction bases left unmatched: 16.

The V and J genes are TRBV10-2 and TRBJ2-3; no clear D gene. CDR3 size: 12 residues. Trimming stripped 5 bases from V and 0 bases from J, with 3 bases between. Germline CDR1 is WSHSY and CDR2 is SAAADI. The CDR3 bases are TGCGCCAGCAGTTCTAGCACAGATACGCAGTATTTT. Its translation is CASSSSTDTQYF.

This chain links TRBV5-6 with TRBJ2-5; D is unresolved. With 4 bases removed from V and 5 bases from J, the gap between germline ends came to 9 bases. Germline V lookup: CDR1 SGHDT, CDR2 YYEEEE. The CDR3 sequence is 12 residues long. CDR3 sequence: CASSQDRETQYF. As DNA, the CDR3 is TGTGCCAGCAGCCAAGATCGGGAGACCCAGTACTTC. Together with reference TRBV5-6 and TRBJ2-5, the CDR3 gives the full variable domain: DAGVTQSPTHLIKTRGQQVTLRCSPKSGHDTVSWYQQALGQGPQFIFQYYEEEERQRGNFPDRFSGHQFPNYSSELNVNALLLGDSALYLCASSQDRETQYFGPGTRLLVL.

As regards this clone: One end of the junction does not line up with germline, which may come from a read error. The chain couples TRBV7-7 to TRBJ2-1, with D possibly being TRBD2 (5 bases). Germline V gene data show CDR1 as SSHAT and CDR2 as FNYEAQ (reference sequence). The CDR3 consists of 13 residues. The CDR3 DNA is TGTGCTAGCAGCTTAGCGCCGGGAACTGAGCAGTTCTTC. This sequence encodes CASSLAPGTEQFF.

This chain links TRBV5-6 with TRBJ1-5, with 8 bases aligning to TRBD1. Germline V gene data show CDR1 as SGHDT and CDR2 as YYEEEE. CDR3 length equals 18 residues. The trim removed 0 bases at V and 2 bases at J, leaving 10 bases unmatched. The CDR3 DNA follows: TGTGCCAGCAGCTTGGGGGCCGGACAGGGAAGGGGCAATCAGCCCCAGCATTTT. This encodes CASSLGAGQGRGNQPQHF.

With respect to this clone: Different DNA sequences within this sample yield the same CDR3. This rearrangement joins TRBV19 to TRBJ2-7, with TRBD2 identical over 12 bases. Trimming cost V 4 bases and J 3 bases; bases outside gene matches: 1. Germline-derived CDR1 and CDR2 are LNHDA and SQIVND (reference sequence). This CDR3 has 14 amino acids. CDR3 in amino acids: CASSKTSGSYEQYF. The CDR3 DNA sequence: TGTGCCAGTAGTAAGACTAGCGGGAGCTACGAGCAGTACTTC.